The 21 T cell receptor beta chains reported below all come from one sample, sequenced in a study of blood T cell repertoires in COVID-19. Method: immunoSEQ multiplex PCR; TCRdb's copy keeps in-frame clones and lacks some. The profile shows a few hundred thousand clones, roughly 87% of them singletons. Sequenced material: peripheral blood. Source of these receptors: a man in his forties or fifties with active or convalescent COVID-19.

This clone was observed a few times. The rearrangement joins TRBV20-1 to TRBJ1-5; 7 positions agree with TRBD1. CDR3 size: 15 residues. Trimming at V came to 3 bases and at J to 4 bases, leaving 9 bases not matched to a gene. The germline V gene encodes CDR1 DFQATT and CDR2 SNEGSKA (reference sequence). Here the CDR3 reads CSASRPGQLNQPQHF. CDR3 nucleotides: TGCAGTGCTAGTCGGCCGGGACAGCTAAATCAGCCCCAGCATTTT.

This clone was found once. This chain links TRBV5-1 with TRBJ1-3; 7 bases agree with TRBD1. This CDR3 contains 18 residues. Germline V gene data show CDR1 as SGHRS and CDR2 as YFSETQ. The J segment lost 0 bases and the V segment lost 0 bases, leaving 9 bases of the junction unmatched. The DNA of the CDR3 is TGCGCCAGCAGCTTGGATGGGGGACAGTCCAGCTCTGGAAACACCATATATTTT. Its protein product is CASSLDGGQSSSGNTIYF. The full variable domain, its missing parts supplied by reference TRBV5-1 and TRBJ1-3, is KAGVTQTPRYLIKTRGQQVTLSCSPISGHRSVSWYQQTPGQGLQFLFEYFSETQRNKGNFPGRFSGRQFSNSRSEMNVSTLELGDSALYLCASSLDGGQSSSGNTIYFGEGSWLTVV.

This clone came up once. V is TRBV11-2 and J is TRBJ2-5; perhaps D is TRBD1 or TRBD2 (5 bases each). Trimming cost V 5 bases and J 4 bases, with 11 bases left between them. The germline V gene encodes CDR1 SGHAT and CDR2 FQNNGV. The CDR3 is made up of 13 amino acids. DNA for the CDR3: TGTGCCAGCAGCCTAGCCACAGGAGAGACCCAGTACTTC. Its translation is CASSLATGETQYF.

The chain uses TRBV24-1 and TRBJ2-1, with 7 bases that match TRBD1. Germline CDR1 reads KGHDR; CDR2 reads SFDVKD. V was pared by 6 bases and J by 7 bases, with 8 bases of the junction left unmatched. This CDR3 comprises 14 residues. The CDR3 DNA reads TGTGCCACCAGTTACAGGGGACGAAAGAATGAGCAGTTCTTC. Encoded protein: CATSYRGRKNEQFF.

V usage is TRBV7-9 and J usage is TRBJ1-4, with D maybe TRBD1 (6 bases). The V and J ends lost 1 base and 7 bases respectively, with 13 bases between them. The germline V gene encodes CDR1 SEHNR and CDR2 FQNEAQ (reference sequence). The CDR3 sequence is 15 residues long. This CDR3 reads CASSLEGGRREKLFF. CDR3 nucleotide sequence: TGTGCCAGCAGCTTAGAGGGGGGGCGCCGTGAAAAACTGTTTTTT.

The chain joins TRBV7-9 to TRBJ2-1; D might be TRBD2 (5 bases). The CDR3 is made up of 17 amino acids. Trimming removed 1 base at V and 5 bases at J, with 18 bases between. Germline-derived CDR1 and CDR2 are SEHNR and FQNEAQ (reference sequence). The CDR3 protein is CASSLDPGVSVDNEQFF. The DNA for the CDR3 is TGTGCCAGCAGCTTAGATCCCGGGGTCAGTGTCGACAATGAGCAGTTCTTC.

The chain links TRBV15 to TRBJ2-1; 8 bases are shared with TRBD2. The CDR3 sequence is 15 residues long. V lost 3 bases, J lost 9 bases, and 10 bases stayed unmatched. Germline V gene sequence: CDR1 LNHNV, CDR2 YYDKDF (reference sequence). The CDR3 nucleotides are TGTGCCACCAGCAGCGGGACTAGGAGGTCTGCTGAGCAGTTCTTC. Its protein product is CATSSGTRRSAEQFF.

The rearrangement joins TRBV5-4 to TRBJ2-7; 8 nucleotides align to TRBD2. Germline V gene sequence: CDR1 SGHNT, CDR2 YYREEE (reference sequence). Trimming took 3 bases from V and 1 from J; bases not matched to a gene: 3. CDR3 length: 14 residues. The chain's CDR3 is CASSSGLESYEQYF. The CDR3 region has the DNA TGTGCCAGCAGCTCGGGACTAGAATCCTACGAGCAGTACTTC.

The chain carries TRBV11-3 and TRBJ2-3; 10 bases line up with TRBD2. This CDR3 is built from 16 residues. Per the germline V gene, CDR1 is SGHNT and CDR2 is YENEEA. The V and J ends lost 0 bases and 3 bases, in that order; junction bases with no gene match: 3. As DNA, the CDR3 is TGTGCCAGCAGCTTAGAACTAGCGGGGTGGACAGATACGCAGTATTTT. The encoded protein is CASSLELAGWTDTQYF. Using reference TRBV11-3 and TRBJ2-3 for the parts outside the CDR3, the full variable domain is EAGVVQSPRYKIIEKKQPVAFWCNPISGHNTLYWYLQNLGQGPELLIRYENEEAVDDSQLPKDRFSAERLKGVDSTLKIQPAELGDSAVYLCASSLELAGWTDTQYFGPGTRLTVL.

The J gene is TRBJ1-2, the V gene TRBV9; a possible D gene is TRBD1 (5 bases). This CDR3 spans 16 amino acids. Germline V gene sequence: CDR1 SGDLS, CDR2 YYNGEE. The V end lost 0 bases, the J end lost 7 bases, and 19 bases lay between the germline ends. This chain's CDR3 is CASSVEEGRQGSGYTF. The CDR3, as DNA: TGTGCCAGCAGCGTAGAGGAGGGACGGCAGGGCAGTGGCTACACCTTC.

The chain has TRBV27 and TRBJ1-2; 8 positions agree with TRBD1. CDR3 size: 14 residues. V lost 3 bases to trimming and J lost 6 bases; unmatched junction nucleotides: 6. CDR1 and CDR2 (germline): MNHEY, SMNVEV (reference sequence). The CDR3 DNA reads TGTGCCAGCAGTTTCAGGGGGCCGGGTGATGGCTACACCTTC. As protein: CASSFRGPGDGYTF.

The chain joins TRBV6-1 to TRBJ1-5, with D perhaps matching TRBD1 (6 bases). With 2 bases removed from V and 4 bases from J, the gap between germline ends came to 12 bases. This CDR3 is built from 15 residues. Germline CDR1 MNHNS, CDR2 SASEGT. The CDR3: CASSERAQGNQPQHF. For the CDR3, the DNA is TGTGCCAGCAGTGAACGGGCACAGGGAAATCAGCCCCAGCATTTT.

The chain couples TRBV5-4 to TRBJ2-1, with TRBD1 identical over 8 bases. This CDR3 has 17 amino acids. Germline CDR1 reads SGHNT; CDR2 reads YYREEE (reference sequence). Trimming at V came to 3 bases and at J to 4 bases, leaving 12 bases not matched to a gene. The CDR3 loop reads CASSSTKTGALYNEQFF. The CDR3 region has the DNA TGTGCCAGCAGCTCGACCAAGACAGGGGCCCTATACAATGAGCAGTTCTTC.

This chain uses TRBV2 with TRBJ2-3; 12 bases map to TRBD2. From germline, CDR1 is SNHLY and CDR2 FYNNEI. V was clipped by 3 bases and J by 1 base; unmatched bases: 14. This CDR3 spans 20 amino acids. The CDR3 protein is CASSELPPSRLAGGTDTQYF. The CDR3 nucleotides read TGTGCCAGCAGTGAGCTTCCCCCATCCCGACTAGCGGGGGGCACAGATACGCAGTATTTT.

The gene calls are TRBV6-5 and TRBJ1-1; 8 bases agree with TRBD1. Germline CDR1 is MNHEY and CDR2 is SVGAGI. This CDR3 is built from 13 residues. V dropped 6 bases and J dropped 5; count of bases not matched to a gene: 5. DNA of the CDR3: TGTGCCAGCAGGAAGACAGGGGCTACTGAAGCTTTCTTT. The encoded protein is CASRKTGATEAFF.

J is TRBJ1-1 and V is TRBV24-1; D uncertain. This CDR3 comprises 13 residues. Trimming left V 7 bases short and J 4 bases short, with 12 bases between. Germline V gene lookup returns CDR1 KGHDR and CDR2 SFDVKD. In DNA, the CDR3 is TGTGCCACCAGCCCACCCCGGGGCACTGAAGCTTTCTTT. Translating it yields CATSPPRGTEAFF.

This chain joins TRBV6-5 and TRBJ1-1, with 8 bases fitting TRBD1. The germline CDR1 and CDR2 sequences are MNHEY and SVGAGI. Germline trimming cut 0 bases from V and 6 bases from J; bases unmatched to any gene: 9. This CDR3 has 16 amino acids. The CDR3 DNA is TGTGCCAGCAGTTACTCATTGTGGCAGGGGGCCGCTGAAGCTTTCTTT. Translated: CASSYSLWQGAAEAFF.

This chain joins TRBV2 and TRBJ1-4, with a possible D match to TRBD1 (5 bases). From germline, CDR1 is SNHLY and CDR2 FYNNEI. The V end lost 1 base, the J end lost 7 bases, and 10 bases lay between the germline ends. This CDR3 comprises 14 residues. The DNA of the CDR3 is TGTGCCAGCAGTGAAGTCCAGGGTGGTGAAAAACTGTTTTTT. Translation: CASSEVQGGEKLFF.

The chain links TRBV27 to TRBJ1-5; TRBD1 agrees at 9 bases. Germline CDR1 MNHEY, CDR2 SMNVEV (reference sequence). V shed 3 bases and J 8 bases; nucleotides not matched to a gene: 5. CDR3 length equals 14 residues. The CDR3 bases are TGTGCCAGCAGTTTTACAGGGGGCGGTGAGCCCCAGCATTTT. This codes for CASSFTGGGEPQHF.

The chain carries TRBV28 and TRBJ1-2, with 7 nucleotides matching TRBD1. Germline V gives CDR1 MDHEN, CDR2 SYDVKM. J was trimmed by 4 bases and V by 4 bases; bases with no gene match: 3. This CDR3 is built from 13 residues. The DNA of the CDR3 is TGTGCCAGCAGTTCAGGGGGGATCTATGGCTACACCTTC. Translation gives CASSSGGIYGYTF.

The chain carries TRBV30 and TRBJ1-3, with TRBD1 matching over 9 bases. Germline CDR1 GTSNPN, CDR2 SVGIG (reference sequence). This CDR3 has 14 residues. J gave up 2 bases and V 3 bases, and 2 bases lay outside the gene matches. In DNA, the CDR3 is TGTGCCTGGAGAGACAGGGGGGCTGGAAACACCATATATTTT. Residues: CAWRDRGAGNTIYF.